One TCR beta chain is described in this entry. The data derive from a study of technical replicates of blood from a few donors. Germline V gene lookup returns CDR1 MDHEN and CDR2 SYDVKM. CDR3 size: 12 residues. V was trimmed by 2 bases and J by 5 bases, leaving 6 bases between them. Only in-frame clones appear in the TCRdb table, and some are missing; sequencing was by immunoSEQ multiplex PCR. Of around 69,000 clones in the sample, 88% are singletons; the top ten hold approximately 4.4%. Sequencing was performed on PBMCs. The TCR was taken from a human donor in good health. Some clones in this sample may be carry-over from other donors' samples. This chain connects TRBV28 to TRBJ1-1, with D perhaps matching TRBD1 (6 bases). The CDR3 here is CASSLQGTEAFF. In DNA, the CDR3 is TGTGCCAGCAGTTTACAGGGGACTGAAGCTTTCTTT.